Reported below is one T cell receptor beta chain. As yet, its antigen is unknown. The record originates from a study of cytomegalovirus exposure and HLA in healthy donors. Overall study context: The 90 to 150 validation repertoires used a platform that matched the one used for the 500 to 700 first-cohort repertoires, as a later analysis reported.

Germline loops: CDR1 SEHNR, CDR2 FQNEAQ (reference sequence). CDR3 length: 15 amino acids. V gave up 1 base and J gave up 7 bases, with 14 bases separating them. Data came from immunoSEQ multiplex PCR; TCRdb stores just in-frame clones and leaves some out. This sample has some 200,000 clones, with 85% to 95% found just once. Study-wide points: In the 130 or so validation repertoires, approximately 94% of cluster scores exceeded 0, per a later analysis.

Input material: PBMCs. The clonotype originates from a woman younger than 30 in good health and CMV-seronegative. V gene TRBV7-9 combines with J gene TRBJ2-1; D might be TRBD2 (6 bases). The chain's CDR3 is CASSLVAGRWNEQFF. CDR3 sequence (DNA): TGTGCCAGCAGCTTAGTGGCGGGAAGGTGGAATGAGCAGTTCTTC.